These T cell receptor beta chains were read from a single sample in a study of OX40 agonist ivuxolimab in advanced cancers. Profiling relied on immunoSEQ multiplex PCR, and the TCRdb table lists in-frame clones only, not all of them. The repertoire consists of more than 65,000 clones, with around 80% occurring once and the leading ten covering about 5.4%. The sample here was CD4+ or CD8+ T cells sorted from blood, taken in a trial of the OX40 agonist ivuxolimab. These receptors all stem from an adult with an advanced solid tumor such as melanoma, head and neck, liver or kidney cancer. CDR3s include the opening cysteine and the closing phenylalanine or tryptophan. The order of the fields is CDR3 protein, clone size, V gene. The size field is filled for only some rows; it gives once, few, many or a size class.

CASSLTVTSYEQYF	.	TRBV5-1
CASSIGGVNQPQHF	.	TRBV19
CASRSGTGAGNTIYF	.	TRBV6-6
CASSRLLAGGVTDTQYF	.	TRBV4-3
CASSYDRSTNYGYTF	.	TRBV6-5
CASTSRWLRVSGANVLTF	.	TRBV27
CASSLEGTSGRARYNEQFF	.	TRBV11-2
CASSLLQLNEKLFF	.	TRBV28
CASRTGQGFHGYTF	.	TRBV6-6
CASSLYPSGGIGYNEQFF	.	TRBV7-3
CASSRTGTGSYEQYF	.	TRBV6-1
CASGRTPMGRKIYEQYF	.	TRBV28
CASSLGRGMNIQYF	.	TRBV7-2
CASSPIEGRGQYF	.	TRBV18
CASSRRDRTDTQYF	few	TRBV6-5
CASSFNPDLAGEPNTGELFF	.	TRBV7-6
CALGEGGTSTDTQYF	once	TRBV28